This T cell receptor (beta chain) stems from a study of blood T cells in healthy people across ages (dated by TCRdb to between 2014 and 2017). A note on the overall study: In model experiments, template switching captured about one uniquely barcoded TCR beta cDNA molecule for every two T cells. Four age groups were formed from the donors: young (average approximately 16 years), middle-aged (just under 40), aged (roughly 58) and long-lived (82). To track age-related changes in TCR beta repertoire diversity, the study relied on deep sequencing normalized with unique cDNA molecular identifiers. To avoid experimental bias, donors of different ages were randomly spread across the sequencing lanes. The study analyzed two additional independent replicas of 1 million unique cDNA reads from the same blood draw for two donors, one aged 18 to 30 and one aged 80 or older.

Libraries were prepared through 5' RACE. Instrument used: Illumina HiSeq 2500. A second PCR of roughly 7 to 12 cycles was run with a J-beta primer mix and a sample-barcoded 5' primer. A unique molecular identifier was introduced onto each TCR beta cDNA molecule by a template-switch 5' adaptor carrying 12 random nucleotides. Each sample yielded at least 3 million CDR3-containing paired-end reads. The Mint cDNA synthesis kit, primed by a TRBC-specific oligonucleotide, was used to synthesize first-strand cDNA from all RNA. After uracil-DNA glycosylase treatment, a first 18-cycle PCR used universal primers M1SS and BC2_uni_R on all cDNA. In the authors' own workflow: Normalization of each sample was performed by random selection of 1 million high-quality reads, each carrying a distinct molecular identifier. Instead of being binned into consensus sequences, reads that shared molecular identifiers were thrown out. MiTCR, run with a Q25 quality threshold and the strictest error-elimination algorithm, handled CDR3 identification, clonotype clustering and error correction. Lower-bound total TCR beta diversity was estimated with a nonparametric unseen species model using Euler transformation. In-frame beta chains were kept once TCRdb had trimmed the public reads at Q25 with fastp and called clones with MiXCR. Rows matching on CDR3 protein sequence are summarized as one entry with the most common DNA and genes. V and J calls and clone size were set by TCRdb, not the authors. The sample table shows 1.5 million to 2 million distinct CDR3 sequences, and roughly 27% are seen once. Around 7.7% of the sample is taken by the ten largest.

Many counts were recorded for this clonotype. Its recognized antigen is unknown. Within one base of it there is no much larger clone, and no base qualities were kept. Points the paper makes about the study in general: Compared with the aged group, more naive CD4+ T cells, fewer expanded clones and increased TCR diversity were shown by the long-lived group, suggesting age selection. Since profiling was done on bulk unsorted PBMCs, naive and antigen-experienced compartments could not be conclusively compared. There was a strong correlation between observed TCR beta diversity and the percentage of naive T cells measured by flow cytometry. Total diversity estimates from one million sequenced T cells were considered lower bounds and underestimates. Observed TCR beta diversity per million T cells fell roughly linearly with age, and a significant reduction was already apparent by age around 39. Donor CMV infection status was unknown, potentially confounding age-related changes in expanded clonotypes.

The CDR3 sequence holds 12 residues, the cysteine and phenylalanine included. Of the read, only the CDR3 DNA is kept; its 36 bases are in frame from base 1. V loses 3 bases, J loses 8 bases, and the germline ends lie 10 bases apart. The donors were roughly 40 Caucasian individuals from Russia, aged roughly 6 to 95 years, who were systemically healthy. Each donor gave about 9.7 milliliters of peripheral blood, drawn into EDTA-treated Vacutainer tubes. PBMCs were isolated by Ficoll-Paque density-gradient centrifugation, with at least 6.5 million obtained per sample. Total RNA, at least 6 micrograms per sample, was extracted from PBMCs with Trizol reagent. For every donor, an aliquot of PBMCs went through flow cytometry to measure the percentages of naive CD45RAhigh/CD27high T cells.

Recombination joined TRBV12-3 or TRBV12-4 with TRBJ1-2; a weak D assignment points to TRBD1 (5 bases agree). Sequences were obtained from blood. This TCR was sampled from a woman aged 30 to 39 in good health. The DNA sequence is TGTGCCAGCAGTTTTAGGACACTCGGCTACACCTTC. Translated, it gives CASSFRTLGYTF.